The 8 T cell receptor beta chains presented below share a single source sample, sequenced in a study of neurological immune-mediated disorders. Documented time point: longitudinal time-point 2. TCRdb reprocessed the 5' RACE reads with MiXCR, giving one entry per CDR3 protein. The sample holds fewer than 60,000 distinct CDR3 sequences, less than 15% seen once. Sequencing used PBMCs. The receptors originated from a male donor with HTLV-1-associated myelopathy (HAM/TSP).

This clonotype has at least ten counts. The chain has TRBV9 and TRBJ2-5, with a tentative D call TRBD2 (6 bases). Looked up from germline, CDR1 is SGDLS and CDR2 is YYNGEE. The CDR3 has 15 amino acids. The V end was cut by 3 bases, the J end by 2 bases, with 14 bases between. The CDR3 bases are TGTGCCAGCAGCGCCGGGGGAGCCCCGCAAGAGACCCAGTACTTC. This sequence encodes CASSAGGAPQETQYF.

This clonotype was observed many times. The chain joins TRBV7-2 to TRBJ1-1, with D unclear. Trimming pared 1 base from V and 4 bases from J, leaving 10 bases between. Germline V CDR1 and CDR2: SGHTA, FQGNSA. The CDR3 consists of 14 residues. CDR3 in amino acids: CASSLVYGSTEAFF. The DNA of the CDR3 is TGTGCCAGCAGCTTAGTTTACGGAAGCACTGAAGCTTTCTTT.

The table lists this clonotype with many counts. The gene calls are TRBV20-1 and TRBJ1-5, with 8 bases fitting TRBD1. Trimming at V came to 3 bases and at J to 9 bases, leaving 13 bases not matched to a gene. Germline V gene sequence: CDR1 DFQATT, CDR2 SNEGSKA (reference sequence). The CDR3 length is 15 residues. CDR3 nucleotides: TGCAGTGCTAGCGCTCAGGGACAGGTCCTTCGGCCCCAGCATTTT. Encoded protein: CSASAQGQVLRPQHF.

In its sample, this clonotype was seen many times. This CDR3 reads CSARAPTSYNEQFF. The CDR3 bases are TGCAGTGCTAGAGCCCCTACTTCCTACAATGAGCAGTTCTTC. The gene calls are TRBV20-1 and TRBJ2-1; D remains unclear. The length of the CDR3 is 14 residues. Trimming removed 1 base from V and 1 base from J, with 8 bases in between. Germline V gene lookup returns CDR1 DFQATT and CDR2 SNEGSKA (reference sequence).

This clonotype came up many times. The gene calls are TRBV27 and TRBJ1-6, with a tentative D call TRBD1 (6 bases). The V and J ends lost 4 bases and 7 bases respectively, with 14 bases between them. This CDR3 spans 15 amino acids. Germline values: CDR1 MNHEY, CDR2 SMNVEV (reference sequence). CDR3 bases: TGTGCCAGCAGTTACACAGGGCGCCCCAATTCACCCCTCCACTTT. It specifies CASSYTGRPNSPLHF.

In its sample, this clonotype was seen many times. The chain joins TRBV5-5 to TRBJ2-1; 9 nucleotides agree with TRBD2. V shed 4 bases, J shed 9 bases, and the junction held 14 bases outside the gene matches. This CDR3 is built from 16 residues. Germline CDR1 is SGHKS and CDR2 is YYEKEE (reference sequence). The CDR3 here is CASSPIAAGGPIEQFF. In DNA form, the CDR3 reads TGTGCCAGCAGCCCGATCGCGGCGGGGGGGCCTATTGAGCAGTTCTTC.

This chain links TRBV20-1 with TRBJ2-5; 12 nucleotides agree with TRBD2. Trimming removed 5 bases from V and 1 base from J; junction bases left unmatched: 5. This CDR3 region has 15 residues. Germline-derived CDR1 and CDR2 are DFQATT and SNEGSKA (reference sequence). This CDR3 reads CSAGRLAGVQETQYF. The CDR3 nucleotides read TGCAGTGCTGGACGACTAGCGGGGGTCCAAGAGACCCAGTACTTC.

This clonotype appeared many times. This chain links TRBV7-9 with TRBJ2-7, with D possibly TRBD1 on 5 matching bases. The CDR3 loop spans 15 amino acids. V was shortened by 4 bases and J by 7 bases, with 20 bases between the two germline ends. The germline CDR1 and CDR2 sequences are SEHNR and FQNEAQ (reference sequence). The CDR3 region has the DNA TGTGCCAGCAGCTCACAACTTGGCAGGGAACAAGAGCAGTACTTC. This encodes CASSSQLGREQEQYF.